This T cell receptor beta chain came from a study of cytomegalovirus exposure and HLA in healthy donors. The V and J ends lost 11 bases and 11 bases, in that order; junction bases with no gene match: 19. The CDR3 consists of 14 residues. Germline V CDR1 and CDR2: MDHEN, SYDVKM. The PCR had 60 Vbeta and 13 Jbeta primers. Profiling relied on immunoSEQ multiplex PCR, and the TCRdb table lists in-frame clones only, not all of them. The data contain 130,000 to 150,000 clones, about 75% of them singletons. This rearrangement joins TRBV28 to TRBJ1-1, with 8 bases identical to TRBD1. The specimen sequenced was PBMCs. The sequence came from a man aged 18-30 years in good health and CMV-seronegative. The CDR3 DNA sequence: TGTGCCGCAACGTCGACAGGGGATCACTTCGGCGCTTTCTTT. Translation gives CAATSTGDHFGAFF.